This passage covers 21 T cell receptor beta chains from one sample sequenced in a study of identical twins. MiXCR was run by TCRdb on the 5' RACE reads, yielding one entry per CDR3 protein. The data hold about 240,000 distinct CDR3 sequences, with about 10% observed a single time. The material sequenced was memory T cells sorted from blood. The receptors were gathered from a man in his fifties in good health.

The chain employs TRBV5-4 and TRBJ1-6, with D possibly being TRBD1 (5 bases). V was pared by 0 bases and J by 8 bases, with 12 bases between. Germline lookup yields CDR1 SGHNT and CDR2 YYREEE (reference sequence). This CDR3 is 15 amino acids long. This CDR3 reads CASSLGRGEDSPLHF. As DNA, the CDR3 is TGTGCCAGCAGCTTGGGGAGAGGGGAAGATTCACCCCTCCACTTT. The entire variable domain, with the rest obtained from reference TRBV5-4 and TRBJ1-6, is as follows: ETGVTQSPTHLIKTRGQQVTLRCSSQSGHNTVSWYQQALGQGPQFIFQYYREEENGRGNFPPRFSGLQFPNYSSELNVNALELDDSALYLCASSLGRGEDSPLHFGNGTRLTVT.

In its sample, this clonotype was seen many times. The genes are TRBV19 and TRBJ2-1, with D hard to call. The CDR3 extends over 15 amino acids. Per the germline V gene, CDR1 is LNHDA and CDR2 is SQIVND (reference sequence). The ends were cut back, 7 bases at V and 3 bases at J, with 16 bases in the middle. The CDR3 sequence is CASTGNSGRYNEQFF. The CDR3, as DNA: TGTGCCAGTACTGGGAATTCCGGGCGCTACAATGAGCAGTTCTTC.

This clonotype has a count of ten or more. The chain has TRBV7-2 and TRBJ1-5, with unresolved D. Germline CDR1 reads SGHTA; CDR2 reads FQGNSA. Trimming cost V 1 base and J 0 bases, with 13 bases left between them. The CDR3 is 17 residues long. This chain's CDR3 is CASSLGLGSYSNQPQHF. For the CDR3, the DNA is TGTGCCAGCAGCTTAGGGTTGGGGAGTTATAGCAATCAGCCCCAGCATTTT. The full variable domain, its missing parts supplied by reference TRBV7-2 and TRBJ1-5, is GAGVSQSPSNKVTEKGKDVELRCDPISGHTALYWYRQSLGQGLEFLIYFQGNSAPDKSGLPSDRFSAERTGGSVSTLTIQRTQQEDSAVYLCASSLGLGSYSNQPQHFGDGTRLSIL.

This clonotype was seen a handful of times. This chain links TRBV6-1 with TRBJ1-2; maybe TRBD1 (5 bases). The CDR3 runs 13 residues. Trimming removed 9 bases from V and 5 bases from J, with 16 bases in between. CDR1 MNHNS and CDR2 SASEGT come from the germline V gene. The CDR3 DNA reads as TGTGCCAGTAGTAAAAGGGGCCCATATGGCTACACCTTC. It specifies CASSKRGPYGYTF.

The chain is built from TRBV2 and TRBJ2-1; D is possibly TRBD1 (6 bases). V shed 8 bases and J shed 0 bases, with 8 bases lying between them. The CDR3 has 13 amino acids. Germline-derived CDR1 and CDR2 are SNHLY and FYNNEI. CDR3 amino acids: CASVQGSYNEQFF. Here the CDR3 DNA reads TGTGCCAGCGTACAGGGCTCCTACAATGAGCAGTTCTTC. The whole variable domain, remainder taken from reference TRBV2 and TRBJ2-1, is EPEVTQTPSHQVTQMGQEVILRCVPISNHLYFYWYRQILGQKVEFLVSFYNNEISEKSEIFDDQFSVERPDGSNFTLKIRSTKLEDSAMYFCASVQGSYNEQFFGPGTRLTVL.

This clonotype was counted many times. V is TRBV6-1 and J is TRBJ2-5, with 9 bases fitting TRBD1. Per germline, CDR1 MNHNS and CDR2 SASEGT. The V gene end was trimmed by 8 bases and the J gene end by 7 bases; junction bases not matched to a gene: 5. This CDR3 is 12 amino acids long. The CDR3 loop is CASGQGPRTQYF. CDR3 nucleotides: TGTGCCAGCGGACAGGGGCCTAGGACCCAGTACTTC.

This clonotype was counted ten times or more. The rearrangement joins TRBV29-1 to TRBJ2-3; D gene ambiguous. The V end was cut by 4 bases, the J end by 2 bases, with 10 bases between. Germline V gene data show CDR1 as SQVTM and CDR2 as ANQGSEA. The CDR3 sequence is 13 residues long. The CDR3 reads CSVGVRFTDTQYF. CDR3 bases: TGCAGCGTTGGTGTCAGGTTCACAGATACGCAGTATTTT.

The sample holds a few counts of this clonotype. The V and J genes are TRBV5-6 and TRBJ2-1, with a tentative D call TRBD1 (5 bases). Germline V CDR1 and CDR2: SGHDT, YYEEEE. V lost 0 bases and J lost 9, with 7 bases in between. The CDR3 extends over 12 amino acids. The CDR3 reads CASSLEGAEQFF. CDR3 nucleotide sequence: TGTGCCAGCAGCTTGGAAGGGGCTGAGCAGTTCTTC. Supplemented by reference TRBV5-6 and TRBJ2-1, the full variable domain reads DAGVTQSPTHLIKTRGQQVTLRCSPKSGHDTVSWYQQALGQGPQFIFQYYEEEERQRGNFPDRFSGHQFPNYSSELNVNALLLGDSALYLCASSLEGAEQFFGPGTRLTVL.

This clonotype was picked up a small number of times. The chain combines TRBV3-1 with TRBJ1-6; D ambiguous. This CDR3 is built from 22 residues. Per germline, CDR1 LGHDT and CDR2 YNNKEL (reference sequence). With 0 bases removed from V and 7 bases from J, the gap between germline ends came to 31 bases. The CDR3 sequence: CASSQEGRKEVRWSGLNSPLHF. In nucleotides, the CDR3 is TGTGCCAGCAGCCAAGAGGGCCGAAAGGAGGTGCGCTGGTCTGGACTAAATTCACCCCTCCACTTT.

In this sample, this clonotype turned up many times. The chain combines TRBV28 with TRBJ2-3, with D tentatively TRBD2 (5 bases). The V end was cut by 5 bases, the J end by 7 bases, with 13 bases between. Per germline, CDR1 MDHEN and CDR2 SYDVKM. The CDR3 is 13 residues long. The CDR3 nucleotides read TGTGCCAGCAGTCTGCCGGGGAGTAATACGCAGTATTTT. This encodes CASSLPGSNTQYF.

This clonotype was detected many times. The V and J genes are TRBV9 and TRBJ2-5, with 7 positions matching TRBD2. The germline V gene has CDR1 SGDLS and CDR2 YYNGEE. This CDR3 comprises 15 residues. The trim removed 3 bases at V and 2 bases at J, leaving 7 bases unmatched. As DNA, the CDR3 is TGTGCCAGCAGCGCCTTTTGGGGGGGGCAAGAGACCCAGTACTTC. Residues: CASSAFWGGQETQYF.

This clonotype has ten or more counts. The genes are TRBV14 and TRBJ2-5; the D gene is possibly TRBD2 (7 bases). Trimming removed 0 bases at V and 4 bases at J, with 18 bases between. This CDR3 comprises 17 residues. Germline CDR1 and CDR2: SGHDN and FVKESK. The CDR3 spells CASSQDPYREGSETQYF. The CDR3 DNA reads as TGTGCCAGCAGCCAAGATCCGTACAGGGAGGGTTCAGAGACCCAGTACTTC.

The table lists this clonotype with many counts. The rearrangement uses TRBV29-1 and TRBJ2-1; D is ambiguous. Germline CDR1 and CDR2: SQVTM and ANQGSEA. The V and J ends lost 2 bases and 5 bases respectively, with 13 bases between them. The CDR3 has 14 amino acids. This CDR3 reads CSVELPPVDNEQFF. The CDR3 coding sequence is TGCAGCGTTGAACTCCCCCCTGTGGACAATGAGCAGTTCTTC.

The CDR3 nucleotides are TGTGCCACCCCGCGGGACAGGGCTTCGCACACTGAAGCTTTCTTT. Translated, it gives CATPRDRASHTEAFF. The rearrangement links TRBV6-1 to TRBJ1-1; 9 positions agree with TRBD1. The ends lost 10 bases at V and 3 bases at J; junction bases unmatched: 12. This CDR3 comprises 15 residues. Germline V gives CDR1 MNHNS, CDR2 SASEGT.

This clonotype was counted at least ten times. DNA for the CDR3: TGTGCCATCAGTGAGTCCGGGGGTCGCGAGCAGTACTTC. Its translation is CAISESGGREQYF. This chain connects TRBV10-3 to TRBJ2-7, with D possibly TRBD2 on 6 matching bases. V lost 0 bases to trimming and J lost 6 bases, with 9 bases between them. The CDR3 is 13 amino acids. CDR1 and CDR2 (germline): ENHRY, SYGVKD.

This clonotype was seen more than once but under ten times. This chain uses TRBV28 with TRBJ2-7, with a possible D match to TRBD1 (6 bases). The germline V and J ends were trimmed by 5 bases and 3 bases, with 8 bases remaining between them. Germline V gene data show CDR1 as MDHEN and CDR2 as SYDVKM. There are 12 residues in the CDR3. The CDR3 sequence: CASSQGHYEQYF. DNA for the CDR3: TGTGCCAGCAGTCAGGGGCACTACGAGCAGTACTTC.

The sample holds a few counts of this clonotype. CDR3 sequence: CASSPDSGTGSSLAKNIQYF. Here the CDR3 DNA reads TGCGCCAGCAGCCCAGACTCCGGGACAGGGTCCTCACTAGCCAAAAACATTCAGTACTTC. The chain joins TRBV4-3 to TRBJ2-4; 9 bases map to TRBD1. V shed 4 bases and J 0 bases; nucleotides not matched to a gene: 16. The CDR3 is 20 residues long. Germline values: CDR1 LGHNA, CDR2 YSLEER.

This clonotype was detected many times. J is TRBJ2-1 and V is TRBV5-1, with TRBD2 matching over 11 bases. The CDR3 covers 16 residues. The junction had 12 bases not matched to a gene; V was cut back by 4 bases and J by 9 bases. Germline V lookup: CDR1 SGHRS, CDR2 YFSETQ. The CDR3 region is CASSPGIAGGPFEQFF. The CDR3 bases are TGCGCCAGCAGCCCGGGGATAGCGGGAGGGCCTTTTGAGCAGTTCTTC.

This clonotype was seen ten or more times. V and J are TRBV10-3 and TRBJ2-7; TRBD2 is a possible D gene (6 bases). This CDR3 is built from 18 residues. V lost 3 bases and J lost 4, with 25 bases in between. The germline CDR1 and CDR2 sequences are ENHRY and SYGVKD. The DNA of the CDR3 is TGTGCCATCAGTGACCCCAACGTCGGGTTCGGGGGAATTTACGAGCAGTACTTC. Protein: CAISDPNVGFGGIYEQYF.

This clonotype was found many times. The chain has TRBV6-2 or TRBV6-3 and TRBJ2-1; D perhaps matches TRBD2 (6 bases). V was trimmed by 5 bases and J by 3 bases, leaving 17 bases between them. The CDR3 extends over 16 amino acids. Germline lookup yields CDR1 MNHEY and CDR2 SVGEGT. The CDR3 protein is CASSPAMAGSYNEQFF. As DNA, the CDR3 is TGTGCCAGCAGTCCCGCAATGGCGGGGAGCTACAATGAGCAGTTCTTC.

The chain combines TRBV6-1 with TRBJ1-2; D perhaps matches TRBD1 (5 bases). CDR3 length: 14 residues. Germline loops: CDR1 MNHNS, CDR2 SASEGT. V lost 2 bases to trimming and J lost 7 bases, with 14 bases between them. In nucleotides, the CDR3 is TGTGCCAGCAGTGAAACCCTACGAGGGACTGGCTACACCTTC. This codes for CASSETLRGTGYTF.